The 21 T cell receptor beta chains below all came from one sample that was sequenced in a study of OX40 agonist ivuxolimab in advanced cancers. Library preparation was by the immunoSEQ multiplex PCR assay. TCRdb took this table from immuneACCESS and kept in-frame rearrangements with V and J called. Such tables lack part of the clones; where checked against another copy, unresolved V genes explain under half of the gap, and the rest is unexplained. The sample contains about 81,000 clones, more than 85% of them found a single time. Clones ranked in the top ten supply approximately 15% of the sample. This specimen was CD4+ or CD8+ T cells sorted from blood, taken in a trial of the OX40 agonist ivuxolimab. These receptors originate from an adult with an advanced solid tumor such as melanoma, head and neck, liver or kidney cancer.

The chain recombines TRBV4-1 with TRBJ1-1; D ambiguous. The V gene's germline CDR1 is MGHRA and CDR2 YSYEKL. The CDR3 is 14 amino acids. V lost 0 bases and J 3 bases, leaving 8 bases between the germline ends. CDR3 sequence: CASSQDRGHTEAFF. In DNA form, the CDR3 reads TGCGCCAGCAGCCAAGATAGAGGGCACACTGAAGCTTTCTTT.

The V and J genes are TRBV19 and TRBJ2-3; TRBD1 aligns across 10 bases. After removal of 6 bases from V and 2 bases from J, the junction contained 20 bases not matched to a gene. CDR1 and CDR2 from the germline V gene are LNHDA and SQIVND (reference sequence). This CDR3 spans 20 amino acids. CDR3 DNA: TGTGCCAGTAGAAAAGGGCCCCAACCACGACAGGGGGCTATCACAGATACGCAGTATTTT. Translated: CASRKGPQPRQGAITDTQYF.

This chain connects TRBV7-9 to TRBJ2-7; 9 positions match TRBD1. V shed 2 bases, J shed 6 bases, and the junction held 14 bases outside the gene matches. Germline V gene data show CDR1 as SEHNR and CDR2 as FQNEAQ (reference sequence). CDR3 length: 17 residues. In DNA, the CDR3 is TGTGCCAGCAGCTTACAAGGGCGGGACAGGGAAGGAGTCGAGCAGTACTTC. It is translated as CASSLQGRDREGVEQYF.

The genes are TRBV4-1 and TRBJ2-5, with 9 bases matching TRBD1. Losses at the gene ends were 8 bases for V and 4 bases for J; bases not matched to a gene: 11. The germline CDR1 and CDR2 sequences are MGHRA and YSYEKL. CDR3 length equals 15 residues. The CDR3 nucleotides are TGCGCCAGCCAACCGGGACAGGGAACCCCAGAGACCCAGTACTTC. Amino acids: CASQPGQGTPETQYF.

This chain links TRBV6-1 with TRBJ1-2, with D possibly being TRBD1 (6 bases). The CDR3 length is 15 residues. V was shortened by 7 bases and J by 4 bases, with 19 bases between the two germline ends. Germline CDR1 is MNHNS and CDR2 is SASEGT. The CDR3 loop reads CASMALPDSGYGYTF. CDR3 coding DNA: TGTGCCAGCATGGCCCTTCCGGACAGTGGCTATGGCTACACCTTC.

In DNA, the CDR3 is TGTGCCAGCAGTTCGGAGGGACACTATGGCTACACCTTC. As protein: CASSSEGHYGYTF. The rearrangement uses TRBV27 and TRBJ1-2, with D possibly matching TRBD1 (5 bases). CDR1 is MNHEY, CDR2 SMNVEV, per germline (reference sequence). The CDR3 extends over 13 amino acids. The ends were cut back, 4 bases at V and 3 bases at J, with 9 bases in the middle.

V gene TRBV19 combines with J gene TRBJ1-1, with D tentatively TRBD1 (5 bases). The V gene's germline CDR1 is LNHDA and CDR2 SQIVND (reference sequence). CDR3 size: 15 residues. The ends were cut back, 6 bases at V and 1 base at J, with 15 bases in the middle. CDR3 in amino acids: CASRYRRDGNTEAFF. DNA for the CDR3: TGTGCCAGTAGGTATAGGAGGGACGGGAACACTGAAGCTTTCTTT. The full variable domain, in which reference TRBV19 and TRBJ1-1 provide the parts outside the CDR3, is DGGITQSPKYLFRKEGQNVTLSCEQNLNHDAMYWYRQDPGQGLRLIYYSQIVNDFQKGDIAEGYSVSREKKESFPLTVTSAQKNPTAFYLCASRYRRDGNTEAFFGQGTRLTVV.

The chain couples TRBV12-5 to TRBJ1-1; D gene uncertain. The CDR3 has 12 amino acids. With 0 bases removed from V and 3 bases from J, the gap between germline ends came to 2 bases. Per the germline V gene, CDR1 is LGHNT and CDR2 is FRNRAP. The CDR3 coding sequence is TGTGCTAGTGGTTTGGTGTACACTGAAGCTTTCTTT. This translates into CASGLVYTEAFF.

This chain uses TRBV9 with TRBJ1-2, with D unresolved. V was shortened by 0 bases and J by 4 bases, with 7 bases between the two germline ends. The germline CDR1 and CDR2 sequences are SGDLS and YYNGEE. The CDR3 length is 13 residues. For the CDR3, the DNA is TGTGCCAGCAGCGTAGAGGCTTCCTATGGCTACACCTTC. This translates into CASSVEASYGYTF. Based on the CDR3 plus reference TRBV9 and TRBJ1-2, the full variable domain is DSGVTQTPKHLITATGQRVTLRCSPRSGDLSVYWYQQSLDQGLQFLIQYYNGEERAKGNILERFSAQQFPDLHSELNLSSLELGDSALYFCASSVEASYGYTFGSGTRLTVV.

The rearrangement links TRBV6-5 to TRBJ2-5, with D unclear. Trimming cost V 4 bases and J 7 bases, with 10 bases left between them. This CDR3 has 12 amino acids. Germline CDR1 is MNHEY and CDR2 is SVGAGI. The DNA for the CDR3 is TGTGCCAGCAGTTGGTCCCTAGGGACCCAGTACTTC. Translation gives CASSWSLGTQYF.

The rearrangement links TRBV6-5 to TRBJ1-1, with 8 bases that match TRBD1. V shed 8 bases, J shed 3 bases, and the junction held 5 bases outside the gene matches. This CDR3 has 13 residues. Germline lookup yields CDR1 MNHEY and CDR2 SVGAGI. Written as DNA, the CDR3 is TGTGCCAGCGTTACAGGGGGTCACACTGAAGCTTTCTTT. Translating it yields CASVTGGHTEAFF.

The chain has TRBV28 and TRBJ2-7, with D perhaps matching TRBD1 (5 bases). The CDR3 runs to 15 residues. CDR1 is MDHEN, CDR2 SYDVKM, per germline. The ends were cut back, 3 bases at V and 2 bases at J, with 14 bases in the middle. The CDR3 sequence is CASSLDKGITYEQYF. CDR3 nucleotides: TGTGCCAGCAGTTTGGATAAGGGGATTACCTACGAGCAGTACTTC.

V gene TRBV27 combines with J gene TRBJ2-7; possible D gene TRBD2, 5 bases. Per the germline V gene, CDR1 is MNHEY and CDR2 is SMNVEV (reference sequence). V lost 2 bases, J lost 3 bases, and 23 bases lay in between. This CDR3 has 18 residues. The CDR3 DNA reads as TGTGCCAGCAGTTTACGTGGAAAAACTAGTGTTCTCGGCTACGAGCAGTACTTC. As protein: CASSLRGKTSVLGYEQYF.

The CDR3 DNA sequence: TGTGCCAGCAGCTTCGCCGGGACAGGGAGTTTCAACGAGCAGTACTTC. This codes for CASSFAGTGSFNEQYF. The chain joins TRBV5-6 to TRBJ2-7; TRBD1 matches at 9 bases. Germline loops: CDR1 SGHDT, CDR2 YYEEEE. V lost 2 bases to trimming and J lost 5 bases; unmatched junction nucleotides: 11. The CDR3 is 16 amino acids.

The V gene is TRBV27, the J gene TRBJ2-3; TRBD2 agrees at 11 bases. With 7 bases clipped from V and 0 bases from J, the junction kept 6 bases outside the gene matches. This CDR3 has 16 residues. In germline, CDR1 is MNHEY, CDR2 SMNVEV (reference sequence). CDR3 sequence: CASMSTSGTSTDTQYF. The CDR3 region has the DNA TGTGCCAGCATGTCGACTAGCGGGACTAGCACAGATACGCAGTATTTT.

The chain is built from TRBV4-1 and TRBJ2-7; 11 nucleotides align to TRBD2. In germline, CDR1 is MGHRA, CDR2 YSYEKL. CDR3 length: 15 amino acids. The trim removed 4 bases at V and 0 bases at J, leaving 2 bases unmatched. The DNA for the CDR3 is TGCGCCAGCAGCCGACTAGCGGGGAGCTCCTACGAGCAGTACTTC. Translation: CASSRLAGSSYEQYF.

V usage is TRBV6-5 and J usage is TRBJ2-3; 9 nucleotides line up with TRBD1. This CDR3 spans 13 amino acids. Germline-derived CDR1 and CDR2 are MNHEY and SVGAGI. V gave up 8 bases and J gave up 4 bases; unmatched junction bases: 4. CDR3 protein: CASGTGGPDTQYF. Here the CDR3 DNA reads TGTGCCAGCGGAACAGGGGGCCCAGATACGCAGTATTTT.

This chain connects TRBV28 to TRBJ2-7, with a tentative D call TRBD2 (5 bases). Trimming took 5 bases from V and 3 from J, leaving 5 bases between them. Per germline, CDR1 MDHEN and CDR2 SYDVKM. The CDR3 is 11 residues long. The CDR3 DNA sequence: TGTGCCAGCAGTCGGGGCTACGAGCAGTACTTC. This codes for CASSRGYEQYF.

The CDR3 reads CASSQAPGTYEQYF. In DNA form, the CDR3 reads TGCGCCAGCAGCCAAGCCCCGGGGACATACGAGCAGTACTTC. The genes are TRBV4-1 and TRBJ2-7; maybe TRBD1 (6 bases). The CDR3 consists of 14 residues. From germline, CDR1 is MGHRA and CDR2 YSYEKL. Trimming stripped 1 base from V and 4 bases from J, with 11 bases between.

This clone is a singleton in its sample. The rearrangement joins TRBV14 to TRBJ2-2; possibly TRBD2 for D (5 bases). The germline CDR1 and CDR2 sequences are SGHDN and FVKESK. The CDR3 has 14 amino acids. The ends were cut back, 0 bases at V and 8 bases at J, with 10 bases in the middle. The CDR3 loop is CASSQDQRRGELFF. CDR3 in DNA: TGTGCCAGCAGCCAAGATCAGCGGAGGGGGGAGCTGTTTTTT.

This clone was detected once. The chain is built from TRBV5-4 and TRBJ2-3; D is undetermined. Germline CDR1 SGHNT, CDR2 YYREEE (reference sequence). With 4 bases removed from V and 6 bases from J, the gap between germline ends came to 12 bases. The CDR3 length is 13 residues. The CDR3 protein is CASSLPPRDTQYF. As DNA, the CDR3 is TGTGCCAGCAGCCTCCCGCCTCGGGATACGCAGTATTTT.